The 22 T cell receptor beta chains reported below all come from one sample, sequenced in a study of blood T cell repertoires in COVID-19. Produced via immunoSEQ multiplex PCR; TCRdb's table is partial and in-frame only. The data show approximately 77,000 clones, with roughly 80% seen just once and under 5% held by the top ten. The sequenced sample consisted of peripheral blood. The origin of the receptors is a woman between 65 and 79 years old with acute or convalescent COVID-19.

This clone came up a few times. The rearrangement links TRBV2 to TRBJ2-5, with D perhaps matching TRBD1 (5 bases). V was pared by 7 bases and J by 4 bases, with 16 bases between. This CDR3 has 14 amino acids. From germline, CDR1 is SNHLY and CDR2 FYNNEI. CDR3 protein: CASTPAGLGETQYF. CDR3 nucleotides: TGTGCCAGCACCCCGGCAGGGTTGGGAGAGACCCAGTACTTC.

This chain joins TRBV7-9 and TRBJ1-4; no definite D call. V gave up 2 bases and J gave up 12 bases, with 13 bases separating them. This CDR3 spans 13 amino acids. From germline, CDR1 is SEHNR and CDR2 FQNEAQ (reference sequence). This chain's CDR3 is CASSLSNSRELFF. The CDR3 DNA follows: TGTGCCAGCAGCTTAAGTAACAGCCGAGAACTGTTTTTT.

J is TRBJ2-5 and V is TRBV29-1; D gene unclear. CDR3 length equals 14 residues. Between the trimmed V and J ends, which lost 4 bases and 5 bases, there was a span of 17 bases. Looked up from germline, CDR1 is SQVTM and CDR2 is ANQGSEA. Here the CDR3 DNA reads TGCAGCGTTGTATTAAGGCTCCGCAGGGAGACCCAGTACTTC. Its protein product is CSVVLRLRRETQYF.

This chain uses TRBV3-1 (or the pseudogene TRBV3-2) with TRBJ1-2; D not resolved. V was trimmed by 4 bases and J by 8 bases, leaving 17 bases between them. The germline V gene encodes CDR1 LGHDT and CDR2 YNNKEL (reference sequence). The CDR3 length is 14 residues. The CDR3, as DNA: TGTGCCAGCAGCCTACTCAACCCTTCGAACGGCTACACCTTC. Translation: CASSLLNPSNGYTF.

This chain links TRBV6-5 with TRBJ1-4; D remains ambiguous. The CDR3 is 11 residues long. Germline-derived CDR1 and CDR2 are MNHEY and SVGAGI. V dropped 7 bases and J dropped 5 bases, with 5 bases sitting between them. The CDR3 DNA is TGTGCCAGCACGGGAAATGAAAAACTGTTTTTT. As protein: CASTGNEKLFF.

The chain is built from TRBV5-6 and TRBJ2-3; D gene ambiguous. CDR3 size: 15 residues. Trimming took off 0 bases at V and 6 bases at J, with 14 bases between the two ends. The germline V gene encodes CDR1 SGHDT and CDR2 YYEEEE. For the CDR3, the DNA is TGTGCCAGCAGCTTGGGAGTCGGAGTCATGGATACGCAGTATTTT. This codes for CASSLGVGVMDTQYF.

This clone was detected once. The gene calls are TRBV12-3 or TRBV12-4 and TRBJ2-7; the D gene is possibly TRBD1 (6 bases). The CDR3 loop spans 13 amino acids. V was pared by 1 base and J by 4 bases, with 8 bases between. The CDR3 is CASSLGGQYEQYF. CDR3 bases: TGTGCCAGCAGTTTAGGGGGGCAGTACGAGCAGTACTTC.

The chain is built from TRBV9 and TRBJ1-2; TRBD1 matches 9 bases. V lost 2 bases to trimming and J lost 7 bases; unmatched junction nucleotides: 6. The CDR3 is made up of 14 amino acids. CDR1 is SGDLS and CDR2 is YYNGEE in the germline V gene. The CDR3 nucleotides are TGTGCCAGCAGCGTTGACAGGGGGTCCGCTGGCTACACCTTC. Translating it yields CASSVDRGSAGYTF.

V gene TRBV19 combines with J gene TRBJ1-3; possibly TRBD1 for D (5 bases). Trimming pared 5 bases from V and 4 bases from J, leaving 15 bases between. The CDR3 totals 15 residues. CDR1 and CDR2 from the germline V gene are LNHDA and SQIVND (reference sequence). The CDR3 region is CASSPSGEKGNTIYF. CDR3 in DNA: TGTGCCAGTAGTCCGTCGGGGGAGAAGGGAAACACCATATATTTT.

This clone was seen a single time. CDR3 bases: TGTGCCAGCAGCCCAACCCTAACAGGGGGTGAAGCTTTCTTT. Translation: CASSPTLTGGEAFF. The J gene is TRBJ1-1, the V gene TRBV11-3; TRBD1 matches 8 bases. After removal of 5 bases from V and 7 bases from J, the junction contained 9 bases not matched to a gene. Per germline, CDR1 SGHNT and CDR2 YENEEA. The length of the CDR3 is 14 residues.

This chain joins TRBV7-3 and TRBJ1-3, with D possibly TRBD1 on 6 matching bases. The CDR3 runs 17 residues. Per germline, CDR1 SGHTA and CDR2 FQGTGA. Trimming stripped 7 bases from V and 4 bases from J, with 23 bases between. In nucleotides, the CDR3 is TGTGCCAGCAACCAACCTACCTGGACAGTGAACGGAAACACCATATATTTT. Its translation is CASNQPTWTVNGNTIYF.

V and J are TRBV24-1 and TRBJ1-1, with TRBD1 identical over 7 bases. The CDR3 contains 12 residues. J was trimmed by 5 bases and V by 9 bases; bases with no gene match: 5. Germline lookup yields CDR1 KGHDR and CDR2 SFDVKD. CDR3 DNA sequence: TGTGCCACCCACAGGGGATGGACTGAAGCTTTCTTT. This codes for CATHRGWTEAFF.

This rearrangement joins TRBV3-1 (or the pseudogene TRBV3-2) to TRBJ2-1; 9 bases line up with TRBD2. This CDR3 is built from 15 residues. Trimming cost V 3 bases and J 4 bases; bases outside gene matches: 4. Germline-derived CDR1 and CDR2 are LGHDT and YNNKEL (reference sequence). CDR3 sequence reads: CASSQIAGGYNEQFF. In nucleotides, the CDR3 is TGTGCCAGCAGCCAGATTGCGGGGGGGTACAATGAGCAGTTCTTC.

The chain combines TRBV5-6 with TRBJ2-3, with 9 positions matching TRBD2. The CDR3 consists of 17 residues. The trim removed 5 bases at V and 2 bases at J, leaving 12 bases unmatched. Germline V lookup: CDR1 SGHDT, CDR2 YYEEEE. CDR3 bases: TGTGCCAGCAGTTACCTGACTAGCGGAGCCCACACAGATACGCAGTATTTT. Amino acid sequence: CASSYLTSGAHTDTQYF.

The genes are TRBV6-5 and TRBJ2-5; D call uncertain. The CDR3 loop spans 13 amino acids. Trimming removed 6 bases from V and 4 bases from J, with 12 bases in between. The germline V gene has CDR1 MNHEY and CDR2 SVGAGI. Here the CDR3 reads CASRDPTGETQYF. CDR3 nucleotide sequence: TGTGCCAGCAGAGACCCAACGGGAGAGACCCAGTACTTC.

This clone was observed a handful of times. The chain employs TRBV4-3 and TRBJ1-1; TRBD1 might be the D (5 bases). CDR1 and CDR2 from the germline V gene are LGHNA and YSLEER. The CDR3 is 14 residues long. Trimming shortened V by 0 bases and J by 10 bases, and 15 bases separated the two germline ends. CDR3 in amino acids: CASSQDSGPGRAFF. The CDR3 DNA is TGCGCCAGCAGCCAAGATTCAGGGCCAGGGCGAGCTTTCTTT.

This clone came up a few times. The chain carries TRBV12-3 or TRBV12-4 and TRBJ1-5, with unresolved D. This CDR3 comprises 13 residues. V gave up 7 bases and J gave up 7 bases, with 14 bases separating them. The CDR3 here is CASTTSGVQPQHF. CDR3 DNA sequence: TGTGCCAGCACCACCTCCGGGGTACAGCCCCAGCATTTT.

The J gene is TRBJ2-5, the V gene TRBV7-9; 7 bases line up with TRBD2. The germline V gene encodes CDR1 SEHNR and CDR2 FQNEAQ (reference sequence). V gave up 5 bases and J gave up 5 bases; unmatched junction bases: 14. The CDR3 contains 16 residues. The DNA of the CDR3 is TGTGCCAGCAGCCGCCGGGCGGGGGACCCAACGGAGACCCAGTACTTC. This gives the protein CASSRRAGDPTETQYF.

This clone showed up just once. The chain links TRBV18 to TRBJ1-6; TRBD1 might be the D (5 bases). The CDR3 is 16 amino acids. Germline V gene data show CDR1 as KGHSH and CDR2 as LQKENI. V was clipped by 0 bases and J by 10 bases, with 16 bases between them. CDR3 region: CASSPPESGMGSPLHF. CDR3 nucleotide sequence: TGTGCCAGCTCACCACCGGAGTCAGGGATGGGATCACCCCTCCACTTT. The variable domain in full, completed from reference TRBV18 and TRBJ1-6, reads NAGVMQNPRHLVRRRGQEARLRCSPMKGHSHVYWYRQLPEEGLKFMVYLQKENIIDESGMPKERFSAEFPKEGPSILRIQQVVRGDSAAYFCASSPPESGMGSPLHFGNGTRLTVT.

This chain links TRBV7-2 with TRBJ2-7; 12 bases align to TRBD1. J gave up 2 bases and V 4 bases, and 12 bases lay outside the gene matches. The CDR3 consists of 18 residues. In germline, CDR1 is SGHTA, CDR2 FQGNSA. CDR3 sequence: CASSSDPRDRGRPYEQYF. The CDR3 nucleotides are TGTGCCAGCAGCTCCGACCCTAGGGACAGGGGGCGCCCCTACGAGCAGTACTTC. Full variable domain (outside the CDR3, taken from reference TRBV7-2 and TRBJ2-7): GAGVSQSPSNKVTEKGKDVELRCDPISGHTALYWYRQSLGQGLEFLIYFQGNSAPDKSGLPSDRFSAERTGGSVSTLTIQRTQQEDSAVYLCASSSDPRDRGRPYEQYFGPGTRLTVT.

The V gene is TRBV15, the J gene TRBJ1-2; no definite D call. Trimming pared 3 bases from V and 2 bases from J, leaving 7 bases between. The CDR3 is 13 amino acids. The V gene's germline CDR1 is LNHNV and CDR2 YYDKDF (reference sequence). Written as DNA, the CDR3 is TGTGCCACCAGCAGTGTACGGAACTATGGCTACACCTTC. Encoded protein: CATSSVRNYGYTF.

V usage is TRBV7-9 and J usage is TRBJ1-4; D unresolved. Germline loops: CDR1 SEHNR, CDR2 FQNEAQ (reference sequence). Trimming cost V 4 bases and J 4 bases, with 19 bases left between them. The CDR3 covers 17 residues. The CDR3: CASSSTITGSNNEKLFF. For the CDR3, the DNA is TGTGCCAGCAGCTCTACAATCACCGGGTCGAATAATGAAAAACTGTTTTTT.